This TCR beta chain was documented in a study of T cell changes during pregnancy in multiple sclerosis. TCRdb's table, derived via immunoSEQ multiplex PCR, lists solely in-frame clones and lacks some. The data show tens of thousands of clones, 90% seen once. The TCR sequence derives from a female donor with multiple sclerosis, enrolled in a pregnancy study. Sequencing was performed on CD8+ T cells from peripheral blood mononuclear cells, taken in the second trimester of pregnancy.

CDR3 bases: TGTGCCAGCAGCGAGGGAGGGGGGACAGATACGCAGTATTTT. Its protein product is CASSEGGGTDTQYF. V usage is TRBV9 and J usage is TRBJ2-3; D is perhaps TRBD2 (7 bases). The CDR3 sequence is 14 residues long. The germline gives CDR1 SGDLS, CDR2 YYNGEE. Trimming took off 3 bases at V and 3 bases at J, with 11 bases between the two ends.